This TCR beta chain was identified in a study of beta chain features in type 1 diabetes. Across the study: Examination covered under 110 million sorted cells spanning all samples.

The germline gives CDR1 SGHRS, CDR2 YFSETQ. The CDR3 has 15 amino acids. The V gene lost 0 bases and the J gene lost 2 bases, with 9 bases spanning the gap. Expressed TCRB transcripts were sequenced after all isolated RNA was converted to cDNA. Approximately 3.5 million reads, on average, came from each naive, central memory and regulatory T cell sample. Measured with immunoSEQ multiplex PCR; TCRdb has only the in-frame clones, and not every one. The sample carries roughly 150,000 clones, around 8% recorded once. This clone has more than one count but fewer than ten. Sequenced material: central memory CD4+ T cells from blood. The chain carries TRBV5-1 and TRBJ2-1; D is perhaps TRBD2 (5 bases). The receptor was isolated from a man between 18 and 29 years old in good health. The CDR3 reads CASSLDEGTYNEQFF. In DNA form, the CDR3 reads TGCGCCAGCAGCTTGGATGAGGGCACCTACAATGAGCAGTTCTTC.